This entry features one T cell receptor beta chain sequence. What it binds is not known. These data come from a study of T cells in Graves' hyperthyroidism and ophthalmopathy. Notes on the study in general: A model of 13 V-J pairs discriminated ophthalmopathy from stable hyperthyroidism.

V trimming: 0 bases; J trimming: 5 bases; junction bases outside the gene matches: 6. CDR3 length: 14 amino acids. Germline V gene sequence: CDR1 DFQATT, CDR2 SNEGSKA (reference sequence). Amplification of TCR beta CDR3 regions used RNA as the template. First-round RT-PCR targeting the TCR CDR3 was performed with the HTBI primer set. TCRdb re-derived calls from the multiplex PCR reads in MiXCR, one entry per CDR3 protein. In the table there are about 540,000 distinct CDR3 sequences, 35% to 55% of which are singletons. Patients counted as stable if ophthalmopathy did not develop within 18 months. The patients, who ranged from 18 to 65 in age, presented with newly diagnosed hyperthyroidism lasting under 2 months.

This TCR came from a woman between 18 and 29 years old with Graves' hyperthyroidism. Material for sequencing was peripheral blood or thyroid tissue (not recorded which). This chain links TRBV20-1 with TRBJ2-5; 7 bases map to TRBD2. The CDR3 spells CSARDAGVAETQYF. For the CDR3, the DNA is TGCAGTGCTAGAGATGCGGGAGTAGCCGAGACCCAGTACTTC.